Each of the 20 T cell receptor beta chains below was sequenced from the same sample in a study of T cell repertoires in cytomegalovirus infection. TCRdb analysed the reads with MiXCR anew, one entry per CDR3 protein. There are around 110,000 distinct CDR3 sequences in the sample; about 9.4% occur only once, and approximately 31% lies in the top ten. Their antigens remain unidentified. The material sequenced was PBMCs, sequenced either directly or after in vitro stimulation (not recorded which). The origin of the receptors is a human donor in good health (CMV status not recorded). Some clones in this sample may be carry-over from other donors' samples.

DNA for the CDR3: TGTGCCAGCAGCTCACATACCGGGACATCCGCCCCCGTCTCTGGGGCCAACGTCCTGACTTTC. Amino acid sequence: CASSSHTGTSAPVSGANVLTF. The rearrangement links TRBV7-6 to TRBJ2-6; D is possibly TRBD1 (6 bases). The ends were cut back, 4 bases at V and 0 bases at J, with 25 bases in the middle. The CDR3 runs to 21 residues. Germline-derived CDR1 and CDR2 are SGHVS and FNYEAQ.

Ten or more counts support this clonotype. The chain joins TRBV11-3 to TRBJ1-1; D unclear. The CDR3 length is 13 residues. V was shortened by 0 bases and J by 7 bases, with 9 bases between the two germline ends. Germline lookup yields CDR1 SGHNT and CDR2 YENEEA. CDR3 DNA sequence: TGTGCCAGCAGCTTAGATCCCACACATGAAGCTTTCTTT. Amino acid sequence: CASSLDPTHEAFF.

This clonotype has at least ten counts. The chain joins TRBV7-9 to TRBJ2-3; TRBD2 might be the D (5 bases). The CDR3 has 15 amino acids. V was cut by 5 bases and J by 3 bases, with 15 bases left in between. Germline lookup yields CDR1 SEHNR and CDR2 FQNEAQ (reference sequence). CDR3 sequence reads: CASSPEGSTTDTQYF. CDR3 bases: TGTGCCAGCAGCCCGGAAGGGAGCACAACAGATACGCAGTATTTT. The full variable domain, completed using reference TRBV7-9 and TRBJ2-3, is DTGVSQNPRHKITKRGQNVTFRCDPISEHNRLYWYRQTLGQGPEFLTYFQNEAQLEKSRLLSDRFSAERPKGSFSTLEIQRTEQGDSAMYLCASSPEGSTTDTQYFGPGTRLTVL.

This chain links TRBV4-2 with TRBJ2-1; D is perhaps TRBD2 (6 bases). The CDR3 is made up of 15 amino acids. V lost 1 base and J 4 bases, leaving 11 bases between the germline ends. CDR1 and CDR2 (germline): LGHNA, YNFKEQ. As DNA, the CDR3 is TGTGCCAGCAGCCAAGTGGTAGGAGGGTACAATGAGCAGTTCTTC. It codes for CASSQVVGGYNEQFF.

J is TRBJ2-1 and V is TRBV15; the D gene is possibly TRBD2 (6 bases). Per the germline V gene, CDR1 is LNHNV and CDR2 is YYDKDF (reference sequence). Trimming stripped 8 bases from V and 4 bases from J, with 12 bases between. The length of the CDR3 is 13 residues. CDR3 region: CATGRTPYNEQFF. The CDR3 nucleotides read TGTGCCACCGGGAGGACACCATACAATGAGCAGTTCTTC.

As regards this clonotype: A much larger clone lies one base from this, so it may be a read error. The chain links TRBV24-1 to TRBJ2-2; D is ambiguous. The CDR3 sequence is 14 residues long. CDR1 KGHDR and CDR2 SFDVKD come from the germline V gene. The CDR3 nucleotides are TGTGCCACCTGTGATTTTAAGGACACCGGGGAGCTGTTTTTT. Translated, it gives CATCDFKDTGELFF.

This clonotype was seen ten or more times. This chain connects TRBV7-8 to TRBJ1-1; tentative D call: TRBD1 (5 bases). This CDR3 is 14 amino acids long. Deletions cut 7 bases from V and 4 bases from J, with 16 bases between. The germline CDR1 and CDR2 sequences are SGHVS and FQNEAQ. CDR3 region: CASNRGPESTEAFF. In DNA form, the CDR3 reads TGTGCCAGCAACCGGGGACCCGAGAGCACTGAAGCTTTCTTT.

The chain has TRBV19 and TRBJ2-1; 8 bases line up with TRBD1. V shed 4 bases, J shed 5 bases, and the junction held 4 bases outside the gene matches. Germline CDR1 and CDR2: LNHDA and SQIVND (reference sequence). There are 14 residues in the CDR3. This CDR3 reads CASSSGQGNNEQFF. Here the CDR3 DNA reads TGTGCCAGTAGTAGCGGACAGGGTAACAATGAGCAGTTCTTC.

This clonotype occurred a few times. In DNA form, the CDR3 reads TGTGCCAGCAGTTTACCGGGACAGCACTATGGCTACACCTTC. Translating gives CASSLPGQHYGYTF. The V gene is TRBV6-2 or TRBV6-3, the J gene TRBJ1-2; 7 positions agree with TRBD1. CDR3 length: 14 amino acids. V lost 4 bases to trimming and J lost 3 bases; unmatched junction nucleotides: 5. Germline V lookup: CDR1 MNHEY, CDR2 SVGEGT.

This clonotype came up many times. The CDR3 DNA reads TGTGCCAGTAGTATAGGTCTCGACAGGGGCAGTGAGCAGTTCTTC. This sequence encodes CASSIGLDRGSEQFF. The chain recombines TRBV19 with TRBJ2-1; 8 nucleotides match TRBD1. The length of the CDR3 is 15 residues. Germline V gene data show CDR1 as LNHDA and CDR2 as SQIVND (reference sequence). The trim removed 1 base at V and 9 bases at J, leaving 8 bases unmatched.

There are a few counts of this clonotype. V usage is TRBV7-8 and J usage is TRBJ2-7; D may be TRBD2 (5 bases). This CDR3 is built from 16 residues. Germline lookup yields CDR1 SGHVS and CDR2 FQNEAQ. The germline V and J ends were trimmed by 1 base and 2 bases, with 15 bases remaining between them. CDR3 DNA: TGTGCCAGCAGCTTAGTCCCCGGGGATTTACCCTACGAGCAGTACGTC. Its translation is CASSLVPGDLPYEQYV.

The gene calls are TRBV7-2 and TRBJ1-2; D is unclear. The CDR3 is made up of 16 amino acids. With 1 base removed from V and 5 bases from J, the gap between germline ends came to 17 bases. Germline V gene data show CDR1 as SGHTA and CDR2 as FQGNSA. CDR3 DNA sequence: TGTGCCAGCAGCTTAGTGGCCGGGTGGAGCGAGTATGGCTACACCTTC. Protein: CASSLVAGWSEYGYTF.

The J gene is TRBJ2-7, the V gene TRBV20-1; TRBD1 might be the D (5 bases). Trimming removed 3 bases from V and 4 bases from J, with 16 bases in between. The CDR3 sequence is 14 residues long. Germline CDR1 is DFQATT and CDR2 is SNEGSKA (reference sequence). The CDR3 DNA reads TGCAGTGCTAGTAGAAATCTGGGGCAATACGAGCAGTACTTC. The encoded protein is CSASRNLGQYEQYF.

This clonotype has at least ten counts. This sequence joins TRBV7-9 and TRBJ2-2, with 8 bases fitting TRBD1. Per the germline V gene, CDR1 is SEHNR and CDR2 is FQNEAQ (reference sequence). Trimming removed 5 bases from V and 3 bases from J; junction bases left unmatched: 5. The CDR3 extends over 15 amino acids. CDR3 loop: CASSHSGGDTGELFF. Here the CDR3 DNA reads TGTGCCAGCAGCCATTCAGGGGGCGACACCGGGGAGCTGTTTTTT.

This clonotype was detected only a few times. V gene TRBV4-3 combines with J gene TRBJ1-1; D unresolved. There are 14 residues in the CDR3. The V end was cut by 0 bases, the J end by 5 bases, with 10 bases between. Germline-derived CDR1 and CDR2 are LGHNA and YSLEER. The CDR3 bases are TGCGCCAGCAGCCAAGACGGCGGAGGGACTGAAGCTTTCTTT. Encoded protein: CASSQDGGGTEAFF.

This clonotype was counted at least ten times. The chain carries TRBV6-5 and TRBJ2-1; 8 bases map to TRBD2. The CDR3 consists of 14 residues. The germline gives CDR1 MNHEY, CDR2 SVGAGI. The V gene end was trimmed by 1 base and the J gene end by 10 bases; junction bases not matched to a gene: 6. The CDR3: CASSYYRLAGEQFF. DNA of the CDR3: TGTGCCAGCAGTTACTACCGTTTAGCGGGAGAGCAGTTCTTC.

The V and J genes are TRBV7-2 and TRBJ2-1, with D possibly called TRBD1 or TRBD2 (5 bases each). Trimming removed 4 bases from V and 4 bases from J, with 11 bases in between. CDR1 and CDR2 (germline): SGHTA, FQGNSA. The CDR3 has 14 amino acids. In nucleotides, the CDR3 is TGTGCCAGCAGCTCCTCGTGGGGGTACAATGAGCAGTTCTTC. Amino acids: CASSSSWGYNEQFF.

In its sample, this clonotype was seen a few times. The chain joins TRBV12-3 or TRBV12-4 to TRBJ2-3; D may be TRBD1 or TRBD2 (5 bases each). This CDR3 comprises 15 residues. V gave up 4 bases and J gave up 2 bases, with 13 bases separating them. CDR3 region: CASSSPRDHTDTQYF. In DNA, the CDR3 is TGTGCCAGCAGTTCCCCGAGGGACCACACAGATACGCAGTATTTT.

This clonotype was seen a handful of times. V gene TRBV3-1 combines with J gene TRBJ2-1; 7 nucleotides agree with TRBD1. The CDR3 totals 14 residues. With V trimmed by 4 bases and J by 3 bases, 3 bases remained unmatched. In germline, CDR1 is LGHDT, CDR2 YNNKEL (reference sequence). The CDR3 loop reads CASSPDRDYNEQFF. The CDR3 DNA reads TGTGCCAGCAGCCCCGACAGGGACTACAATGAGCAGTTCTTC.

As regards this clonotype: It is likely a read error, because the conserved phenylalanine at the end of the CDR3 is missing. The V call is TRBV13, the J call TRBJ2-1; D might be TRBD1 or TRBD2, each matching 6 bases. V dropped 8 bases and J dropped 2 bases, with 19 bases sitting between them. The CDR3 consists of 16 residues. Germline V gene lookup returns CDR1 PRHDT and CDR2 FYEKMQ (reference sequence). The CDR3 protein is CASGQRGVGTYNEQFL. Here the CDR3 DNA reads TGTGCCAGCGGACAAAGGGGGGTTGGGACCTACAATGAGCAGTTCCTC.